This entry lists 29 T cell receptor beta chains sequenced from one sample in a study of shared clonotypes between healthy human individuals. Some clones are missing from TCRdb's copy, which holds only in-frame ones; the method was immunoSEQ multiplex PCR. The data hold approximately 500,000 clones, with less than 85% observed a single time. The sequencing sample was made of PBMCs. The source is a woman in her thirties or forties in good health. Some clones in this sample may be carry-over from other donors' samples.

This clone was seen just once. The chain combines TRBV30 with TRBJ2-7; 11 positions match TRBD1. Germline trimming cut 4 bases from V and 7 bases from J; bases unmatched to any gene: 9. The CDR3 extends over 14 amino acids. CDR1 and CDR2 (germline): GTSNPN, SVGIG (reference sequence). The CDR3 spells CAWKDRGLWGEQYF. CDR3 bases: TGTGCCTGGAAGGACAGGGGGCTCTGGGGGGAGCAGTACTTC.

The V call is TRBV6-5, the J call TRBJ1-1, with D tentatively TRBD1 (6 bases). The CDR3 has 15 residues. The V end was cut by 0 bases, the J end by 3 bases, with 11 bases between. Per germline, CDR1 MNHEY and CDR2 SVGAGI. The CDR3 bases are TGTGCCAGCAGTTACTCTAGAAGGGGGGACACTGAAGCTTTCTTT. Translation: CASSYSRRGDTEAFF.

This clone occurred once. This chain uses TRBV2 with TRBJ1-2; a weak D match, TRBD1 (6 bases). V shed 3 bases and J shed 3 bases, with 14 bases lying between them. CDR1 is SNHLY, CDR2 FYNNEI, per germline. The CDR3 consists of 15 residues. The CDR3 DNA follows: TGTGCCAGCAGTGATGAGGCAGGGGAGTACTATGGCTACACCTTC. Translating gives CASSDEAGEYYGYTF.

The CDR3 DNA follows: TGTGCCCCCCGGGACAGGCCTCGGGGGCCCCAGCATTTT. It specifies CAPRDRPRGPQHF. J is TRBJ1-5 and V is TRBV5-4; 8 nucleotides match TRBD1. Trimming cost V 10 bases and J 9 bases; bases outside gene matches: 12. This CDR3 is built from 13 residues. Germline CDR1 reads SGHNT; CDR2 reads YYREEE (reference sequence).

In DNA form, the CDR3 reads TGTGCCAGCAGCGCACCCGGGGCCAGTAGCACAGATACGCAGTATTTT. Translated, it gives CASSAPGASSTDTQYF. V and J are TRBV9 and TRBJ2-3; D possibly uses TRBD1 or TRBD2 (5 bases each). The germline CDR1 and CDR2 sequences are SGDLS and YYNGEE. V dropped 3 bases and J dropped 0 bases, with 14 bases sitting between them. The CDR3 is made up of 16 amino acids.

The chain is built from TRBV2 and TRBJ2-1; D is unresolved. Trimming removed 4 bases at V and 9 bases at J, with 13 bases between. CDR1 is SNHLY and CDR2 is FYNNEI in the germline V gene. This CDR3 has 13 residues. The CDR3 spells CASSVVGSSEQFF. Written as DNA, the CDR3 is TGTGCCAGCAGTGTTGTAGGATCTTCTGAGCAGTTCTTC.

This chain joins TRBV18 and TRBJ1-1; 7 bases match TRBD1. Germline trimming cut 1 base from V and 5 bases from J; bases unmatched to any gene: 7. The CDR3 runs to 15 residues. Germline V lookup: CDR1 KGHSH, CDR2 LQKENI. The CDR3 is CASSPQGARNTEAFF. The CDR3 DNA is TGTGCCAGCTCACCACAGGGGGCGAGGAATACTGAAGCTTTCTTT.

The chain couples TRBV7-8 to TRBJ2-7, with 9 positions matching TRBD1. Germline V gene lookup returns CDR1 SGHVS and CDR2 FQNEAQ. V lost 5 bases and J lost 3; bases outside the gene matches: 11. CDR3 length equals 16 residues. The CDR3 DNA sequence: TGTGCCAGCAGCGCCCGAGAGGGACAGGGCTACTACGAGCAGTACTTC. Translating it yields CASSAREGQGYYEQYF. Variable domain in full (rest from reference TRBV7-8 and TRBJ2-7): GAGVSQSPRYKVAKRGQDVALRCDPISGHVSLFWYQQALGQGPEFLTYFQNEAQLDKSGLPSDRFFAERPEGSVSTLKIQRTQQEDSAVYLCASSAREGQGYYEQYFGPGTRLTVT.

This chain joins TRBV5-5 and TRBJ1-5; D not certain. Germline CDR1 is SGHKS and CDR2 is YYEKEE (reference sequence). V was clipped by 1 base and J by 0 bases, with 8 bases between them. The CDR3 runs to 15 residues. The CDR3 is CASSLRRDSNQPQHF. The CDR3 region has the DNA TGTGCCAGCAGCTTGCGGCGTGATAGCAATCAGCCCCAGCATTTT.

The rearrangement links TRBV7-9 to TRBJ2-1, with TRBD2 as a possible D gene (5 bases). V lost 5 bases and J lost 5, with 10 bases in between. CDR1 and CDR2 from the germline V gene are SEHNR and FQNEAQ (reference sequence). The CDR3 sequence is 13 residues long. The CDR3 sequence is CASSQGGDNEQFF. The DNA for the CDR3 is TGTGCCAGCAGCCAAGGAGGAGACAATGAGCAGTTCTTC.

This chain links TRBV27 with TRBJ2-7; 11 nucleotides line up with TRBD2. CDR3 length equals 15 residues. The V gene end was trimmed by 3 bases and the J gene end by 7 bases; junction bases not matched to a gene: 8. Germline values: CDR1 MNHEY, CDR2 SMNVEV (reference sequence). CDR3 amino acids: CASSFGLAGLGEQYF. The DNA for the CDR3 is TGTGCCAGCAGTTTCGGACTAGCGGGCCTGGGAGAGCAGTACTTC.

The V and J genes are TRBV15 and TRBJ2-5; TRBD2 might be the D (6 bases). Trimming stripped 2 bases from V and 2 bases from J, with 15 bases between. Germline V gives CDR1 LNHNV, CDR2 YYDKDF (reference sequence). The CDR3 is made up of 16 amino acids. CDR3 amino acids: CATSRSTGVGQETQYF. The CDR3 nucleotides are TGTGCCACCAGCAGATCCACGGGAGTTGGGCAAGAGACCCAGTACTTC.

The V and J genes are TRBV7-2 and TRBJ2-3; D gene uncertain. The CDR3 covers 15 residues. V gave up 1 base and J gave up 3 bases, with 11 bases separating them. Germline CDR1 and CDR2: SGHTA and FQGNSA. The CDR3 protein is CASSLVGSSTDTQYF. The CDR3 DNA is TGTGCCAGCAGCTTAGTGGGCTCCTCGACAGATACGCAGTATTTT.

This clone was counted only a few times. The chain uses TRBV27 and TRBJ1-5; D ambiguous. This CDR3 has 8 residues. CDR1 and CDR2 from the germline V gene are MNHEY and SMNVEV (reference sequence). Trimming removed 10 bases from V and 11 bases from J, with 6 bases in between. The CDR3 protein is CATQAQHF. The CDR3, as DNA: TGTGCCACCCAAGCCCAGCATTTT.

The J gene is TRBJ2-5, the V gene TRBV14; D uncertain. Germline V CDR1 and CDR2: SGHDN, FVKESK. Trimming cost V 0 bases and J 2 bases, with 13 bases left between them. The CDR3 sequence is 16 residues long. This CDR3 is CASSQDWAVPQETQYF. The CDR3 coding sequence is TGTGCCAGCAGCCAAGATTGGGCAGTCCCTCAAGAGACCCAGTACTTC.

This sequence joins TRBV11-2 and TRBJ2-1; D assignment may be TRBD1 or TRBD2 (5 bases each). CDR3 length: 14 amino acids. The V gene lost 0 bases and the J gene lost 7 bases, with 10 bases spanning the gap. Germline V CDR1 and CDR2: SGHAT, FQNNGV. In nucleotides, the CDR3 is TGTGCCAGCAGCTTAGATGCCTGGGGGAATGAGCAGTTCTTC. Encoded protein: CASSLDAWGNEQFF. The full variable domain, its missing parts supplied by reference TRBV11-2 and TRBJ2-1, is EAGVAQSPRYKIIEKRQSVAFWCNPISGHATLYWYQQILGQGPKLLIQFQNNGVVDDSQLPKDRFSAERLKGVDSTLKIQPAKLEDSAVYLCASSLDAWGNEQFFGPGTRLTVL.

The chain recombines TRBV9 with TRBJ2-1, with 7 positions matching TRBD1. The CDR3 is 13 residues long. V was clipped by 4 bases and J by 9 bases; unmatched bases: 7. Germline V gene lookup returns CDR1 SGDLS and CDR2 YYNGEE. CDR3 DNA sequence: TGTGCCAGCAGCACCACGACAGGGACTGAGCAGTTCTTC. Protein product: CASSTTTGTEQFF.

The chain employs TRBV9 and TRBJ2-5, with a weak D call TRBD1 (6 bases). The CDR3 has 14 amino acids. Between the trimmed V and J ends, which lost 0 bases and 5 bases, there was a span of 11 bases. Germline CDR1 and CDR2: SGDLS and YYNGEE. The CDR3: CASSVEQGWETQYF. CDR3 bases: TGTGCCAGCAGCGTAGAACAGGGATGGGAGACCCAGTACTTC.

This chain links TRBV19 with TRBJ2-1; D uncertain. Germline-derived CDR1 and CDR2 are LNHDA and SQIVND (reference sequence). The CDR3 runs to 12 residues. Trimming cost V 1 base and J 14 bases, with 12 bases left between them. The CDR3 loop reads CASSIGLGGEFF. CDR3 nucleotide sequence: TGTGCCAGTAGTATAGGTCTGGGCGGCGAGTTCTTC.

The V call is TRBV6-5, the J call TRBJ1-2, with TRBD1 matching over 8 bases. Germline V gene data show CDR1 as MNHEY and CDR2 as SVGAGI. After removal of 4 bases from V and 7 bases from J, the junction contained 11 bases not matched to a gene. This CDR3 contains 15 residues. Here the CDR3 reads CASSSARQGAFGYTF. The CDR3 DNA is TGTGCCAGCAGTTCCGCTAGGCAGGGGGCTTTTGGCTACACCTTC.

The chain is built from TRBV30 and TRBJ2-1; D is unclear. This CDR3 region has 13 residues. V dropped 3 bases and J dropped 3 bases, with 9 bases sitting between them. Germline CDR1 is GTSNPN and CDR2 is SVGIG (reference sequence). The CDR3 DNA sequence: TGTGCCTGGAGCTCGGGCTACTACAATGAGCAGTTCTTC. Amino acid sequence: CAWSSGYYNEQFF.

The chain couples TRBV5-6 to TRBJ2-2; D is unresolved. The CDR3 contains 15 residues. Germline V gene sequence: CDR1 SGHDT, CDR2 YYEEEE. V lost 0 bases and J 6 bases, leaving 12 bases between the germline ends. DNA for the CDR3: TGTGCCAGCAGCTTGGTGGACCGCGACGCCGGGGAGCTGTTTTTT. It translates to CASSLVDRDAGELFF.

The chain couples TRBV21-1 to TRBJ2-7; TRBD2, the table's D call, lacks a check against the DNA. TRBV21-1 is given as a pseudogene. The CDR3 extends over 15 amino acids. DNA for the CDR3: TGTGCCAGCAGCAAATTGAGACTAGCGACCTACGAGCAGTACTTC. This gives the protein CASSKLRLATYEQYF.

The genes are TRBV5-1 and TRBJ2-5, with TRBD2 matching over 10 bases. The CDR3 covers 15 residues. V lost 4 bases to trimming and J lost 3 bases; unmatched junction nucleotides: 6. Germline V gene sequence: CDR1 SGHRS, CDR2 YFSETQ. This CDR3 reads CASSLAGTSEETQYF. CDR3 coding DNA: TGCGCCAGCAGCCTAGCCGGGACTAGCGAAGAGACCCAGTACTTC.

This clone was seen only a few times. The rearrangement uses TRBV28 and TRBJ2-7; 7 bases map to TRBD1. Germline values: CDR1 MDHEN, CDR2 SYDVKM. Trimming removed 8 bases from V and 1 base from J; junction bases left unmatched: 11. CDR3 length equals 15 residues. This CDR3 reads CASHTRTGYSYEQYF. For the CDR3, the DNA is TGTGCCAGCCATACTAGGACAGGCTATTCCTACGAGCAGTACTTC.

The chain is built from TRBV6-5 and TRBJ1-3, with 11 bases identical to TRBD1. The CDR3 covers 16 residues. Germline V gene data show CDR1 as MNHEY and CDR2 as SVGAGI. V trimming: 4 bases; J trimming: 2 bases; junction bases outside the gene matches: 4. CDR3 amino acids: CASSFWTGGAGNTIYF. The CDR3 DNA is TGTGCCAGCAGTTTTTGGACAGGGGGCGCTGGAAACACCATATATTTT.

The rearrangement links TRBV27 to TRBJ2-2, with 13 bases matching TRBD2. The CDR3 runs to 19 residues. Per the germline V gene, CDR1 is MNHEY and CDR2 is SMNVEV (reference sequence). V gave up 3 bases and J gave up 0 bases; unmatched junction bases: 7. The CDR3 loop reads CASSFGLAGDPANTGELFF. As DNA, the CDR3 is TGTGCCAGCAGTTTCGGACTAGCGGGAGATCCGGCGAACACCGGGGAGCTGTTTTTT.

The chain has TRBV25-1 and TRBJ2-7, with 8 bases matching TRBD1. After removal of 6 bases from V and 1 base from J, the junction contained 8 bases not matched to a gene. The CDR3 sequence is 15 residues long. In germline, CDR1 is MGHDK, CDR2 SYGVNS. The CDR3 DNA reads as TGTGCCAGCAGGGCAGGGGGCGGGAATTCCTACGAGCAGTACTTC. Its translation: CASRAGGGNSYEQYF.

The chain carries TRBV28 and TRBJ2-3; a weak D match, TRBD1 (6 bases). The germline V gene has CDR1 MDHEN and CDR2 SYDVKM. CDR3 length: 17 residues. Between the trimmed V and J ends, which lost 3 bases and 8 bases, there was a span of 24 bases. The CDR3 spells CASSLRTVVPEIGTQYF. The CDR3 DNA reads as TGTGCCAGCAGTTTGCGGACAGTCGTCCCCGAAATCGGTACGCAGTATTTT. The full variable domain, rest sourced from reference TRBV28 and TRBJ2-3, is DVKVTQSSRYLVKRTGEKVFLECVQDMDHENMFWYRQDPGLGLRLIYFSYDVKMKEKGDIPEGYSVSREKKERFSLILESASTNQTSMYLCASSLRTVVPEIGTQYFGPGTRLTVL.